One and the same sample provided the 12 T cell receptor beta chains below, sequenced in a study of cytomegalovirus exposure and HLA in healthy donors. In the PCR, 60 Vbeta and 13 Jbeta primers were used. Libraries were prepared by immunoSEQ multiplex PCR; TCRdb keeps only in-frame clonotypes and omits some of them. Of about 38,000 clones in the sample, almost 70% were seen once. The sample consisted of PBMCs. Receptors were obtained from a man younger than 45 in good health and CMV-seronegative.

The chain is built from TRBV28 and TRBJ2-7, with 7 bases fitting TRBD1. J gave up 5 bases and V 6 bases, and 7 bases lay outside the gene matches. The CDR3 sequence is 13 residues long. CDR1 MDHEN and CDR2 SYDVKM come from the germline V gene. The CDR3 nucleotides are TGTGCCAGCAGAGAGGGGGCGCGCCACGAGCAGTACTTC. Residues: CASREGARHEQYF.

The rearrangement links TRBV7-6 to TRBJ2-1, with TRBD1 identical over 7 bases. CDR3 length equals 14 residues. V was pared by 2 bases and J by 5 bases, with 3 bases of the junction left unmatched. Germline V gene data show CDR1 as SGHVS and CDR2 as FNYEAQ. The CDR3, as DNA: TGTGCCAGCAGCTTATTTGGGACAGACAATGAGCAGTTCTTC. It yields the protein CASSLFGTDNEQFF. Filled out from reference TRBV7-6 and TRBJ2-1, the complete variable domain reads GAGVSQSPRYKVTKRGQDVALRCDPISGHVSLYWYRQALGQGPEFLTYFNYEAQQDKSGLPNDRFSAERPEGSISTLTIQRTEQRDSAMYRCASSLFGTDNEQFFGPGTRLTVL.

This chain connects TRBV7-6 to TRBJ1-1, with D possibly TRBD1 on 5 matching bases. The CDR3 spans 12 residues. Deletions cut 6 bases from V and 10 bases from J, with 15 bases between. The germline CDR1 and CDR2 sequences are SGHVS and FNYEAQ. The chain's CDR3 is CASSYLGGVAFF. The CDR3 bases are TGTGCCAGCAGTTACCTGGGGGGGGTAGCTTTCTTT. Based on the CDR3 plus reference TRBV7-6 and TRBJ1-1, the full variable domain is GAGVSQSPRYKVTKRGQDVALRCDPISGHVSLYWYRQALGQGPEFLTYFNYEAQQDKSGLPNDRFSAERPEGSISTLTIQRTEQRDSAMYRCASSYLGGVAFFGQGTRLTVV.

In this sample, this clone turned up a few times. The chain couples TRBV7-2 to TRBJ1-2; 8 positions agree with TRBD1. The CDR3 has 14 residues. The V and J ends lost 4 bases and 5 bases, in that order; junction bases with no gene match: 6. CDR1 is SGHTA and CDR2 is FQGNSA in the germline V gene. The CDR3, as DNA: TGTGCCAGCAGCTCCGGACAGGGCCAATATGGCTACACCTTC. This encodes CASSSGQGQYGYTF.

By share, this clone ranks as medium-sized. Other DNA sequences in this sample translate to the same CDR3. The CDR3, as DNA: TGTGCCAGCAGTTACTCGACTAGTTACAATGAGCAGTTCTTC. This translates into CASSYSTSYNEQFF. This sequence joins TRBV6-5 and TRBJ2-1; the D gene is possibly TRBD2 (6 bases). Per germline, CDR1 MNHEY and CDR2 SVGAGI. V lost 0 bases, J lost 4 bases, and 7 bases lay in between. This CDR3 is 14 amino acids long.

The rearrangement joins TRBV28 to TRBJ2-1, with 9 bases identical to TRBD2. This CDR3 has 17 residues. Unmatched junction bases numbered 18, after V lost 8 bases and J lost 7 bases. Germline V lookup: CDR1 MDHEN, CDR2 SYDVKM. CDR3 sequence reads: CASWASGALGPTNEQFF. The CDR3 region has the DNA TGTGCCAGCTGGGCTAGCGGGGCCCTCGGGCCTACGAATGAGCAGTTCTTC.

By frequency in the sample, this clone is medium-sized. The chain links TRBV2 to TRBJ2-7, with D perhaps TRBD2 (6 bases). With 2 bases removed from V and 0 bases from J, the gap between germline ends came to 11 bases. Germline CDR1 and CDR2: SNHLY and FYNNEI. This CDR3 region has 15 residues. The CDR3, as DNA: TGTGCCAGCAGTGAAAGGTCGGGACTCTCCTACGAGCAGTACTTC. Its translation is CASSERSGLSYEQYF.

The V call is TRBV6-5, the J call TRBJ2-2, with unresolved D. This CDR3 is built from 14 residues. CDR1 and CDR2 from the germline V gene are MNHEY and SVGAGI. V lost 3 bases and J lost 6, with 11 bases in between. CDR3 sequence: CASSYFRSAGELFF. The CDR3 region has the DNA TGTGCCAGCAGTTATTTTCGTTCGGCCGGGGAGCTGTTTTTT.

V and J are TRBV6-5 and TRBJ2-7; 7 nucleotides match TRBD2. CDR3 length: 16 residues. In germline, CDR1 is MNHEY, CDR2 SVGAGI. V shed 2 bases, J shed 3 bases, and the junction held 10 bases outside the gene matches. CDR3 protein: CASSYGRGRVLYEQYF. Here the CDR3 DNA reads TGTGCCAGCAGTTACGGACGGGGGAGGGTTCTCTACGAGCAGTACTTC.

The V gene is TRBV5-1, the J gene TRBJ1-2, with a possible D match to TRBD1 (5 bases). V lost 4 bases to trimming and J lost 7 bases, with 17 bases between them. This CDR3 is built from 14 residues. Germline V gene sequence: CDR1 SGHRS, CDR2 YFSETQ. CDR3 amino acids: CASSRGTTQPGYTF. CDR3 bases: TGCGCCAGCAGCCGCGGGACCACTCAACCTGGCTACACCTTC.

The chain's CDR3 is CASKQATDLEQYF. The CDR3, as DNA: TGCGCCAGCAAACAGGCCACGGATCTCGAGCAGTACTTC. This sequence joins TRBV10-2 and TRBJ2-7, with a tentative D call TRBD1 (5 bases). CDR3 length: 13 residues. The V and J ends lost 7 bases and 6 bases respectively, with 16 bases between them. Germline CDR1 is WSHSY and CDR2 is SAAADI.

The chain uses TRBV19 and TRBJ2-7, with 9 bases aligning to TRBD1. Germline-derived CDR1 and CDR2 are LNHDA and SQIVND (reference sequence). Trimming at V came to 6 bases and at J to 5 bases, leaving 8 bases not matched to a gene. The CDR3 covers 14 residues. CDR3 in amino acids: CASRPGQGFDEQYF. For the CDR3, the DNA is TGTGCCAGTAGGCCGGGACAGGGCTTCGACGAGCAGTACTTC.